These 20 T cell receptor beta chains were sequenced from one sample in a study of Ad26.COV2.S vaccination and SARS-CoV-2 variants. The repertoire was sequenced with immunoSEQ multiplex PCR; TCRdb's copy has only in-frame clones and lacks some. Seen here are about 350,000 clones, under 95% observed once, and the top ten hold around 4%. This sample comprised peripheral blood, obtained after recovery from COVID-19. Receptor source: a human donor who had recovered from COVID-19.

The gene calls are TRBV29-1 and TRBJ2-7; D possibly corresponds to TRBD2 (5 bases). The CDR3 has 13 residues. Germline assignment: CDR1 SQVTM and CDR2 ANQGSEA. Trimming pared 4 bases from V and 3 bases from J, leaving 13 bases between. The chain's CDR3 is CSVASGVLYEQYF. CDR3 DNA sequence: TGCAGCGTTGCTTCCGGGGTCCTCTACGAGCAGTACTTC.

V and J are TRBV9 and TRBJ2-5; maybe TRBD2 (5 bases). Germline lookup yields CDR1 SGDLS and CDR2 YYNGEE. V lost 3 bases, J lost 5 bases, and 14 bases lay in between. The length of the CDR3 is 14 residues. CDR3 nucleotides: TGTGCCAGCAGCGCCCACCAAAGAGGGGAGACCCAGTACTTC. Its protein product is CASSAHQRGETQYF.

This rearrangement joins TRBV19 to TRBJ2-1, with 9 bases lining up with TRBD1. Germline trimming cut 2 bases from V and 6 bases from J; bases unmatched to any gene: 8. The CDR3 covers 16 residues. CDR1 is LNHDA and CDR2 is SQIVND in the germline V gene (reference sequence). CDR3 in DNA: TGTGCCAGTAGTATATTCTTGGGACAGGGTACCAATGAGCAGTTCTTC. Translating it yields CASSIFLGQGTNEQFF.

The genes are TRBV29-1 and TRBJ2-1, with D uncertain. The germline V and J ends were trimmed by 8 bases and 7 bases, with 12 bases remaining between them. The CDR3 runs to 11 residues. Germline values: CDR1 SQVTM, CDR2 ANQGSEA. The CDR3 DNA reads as TGCAGCTCACGCTCCGGGAATGAGCAGTTCTTC. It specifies CSSRSGNEQFF.

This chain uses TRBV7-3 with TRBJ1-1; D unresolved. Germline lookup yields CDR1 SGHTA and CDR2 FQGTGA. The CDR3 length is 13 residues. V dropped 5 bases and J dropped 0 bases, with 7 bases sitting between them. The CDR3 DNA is TGTGCCAGCAGCACCCAAATGAACACTGAAGCTTTCTTT. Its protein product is CASSTQMNTEAFF. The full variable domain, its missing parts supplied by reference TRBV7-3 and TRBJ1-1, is GAGVSQTPSNKVTEKGKYVELRCDPISGHTALYWYRQSLGQGPEFLIYFQGTGAADDSGLPNDRFFAVRPEGSVSTLKIQRTERGDSAVYLCASSTQMNTEAFFGQGTRLTVV.

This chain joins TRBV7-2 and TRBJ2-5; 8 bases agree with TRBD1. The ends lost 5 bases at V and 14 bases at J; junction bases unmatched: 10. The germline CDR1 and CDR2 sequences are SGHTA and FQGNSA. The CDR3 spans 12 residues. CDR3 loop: CASSLDRGPGYF. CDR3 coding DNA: TGTGCCAGCAGCCTAGACAGGGGCCCAGGCTACTTC.

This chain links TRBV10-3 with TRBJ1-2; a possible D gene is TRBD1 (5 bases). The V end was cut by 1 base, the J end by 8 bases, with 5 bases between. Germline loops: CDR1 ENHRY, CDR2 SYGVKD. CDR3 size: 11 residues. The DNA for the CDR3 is TGTGCCATCAGTGAGTACAGGGGCTACACCTTC. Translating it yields CAISEYRGYTF.

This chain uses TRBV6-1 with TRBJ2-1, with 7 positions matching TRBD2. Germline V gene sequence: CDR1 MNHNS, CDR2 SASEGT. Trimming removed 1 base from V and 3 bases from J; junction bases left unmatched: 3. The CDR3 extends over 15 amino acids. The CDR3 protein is CASSEGLASYNEQFF. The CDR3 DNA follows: TGTGCCAGCAGTGAAGGACTAGCAAGCTACAATGAGCAGTTCTTC.

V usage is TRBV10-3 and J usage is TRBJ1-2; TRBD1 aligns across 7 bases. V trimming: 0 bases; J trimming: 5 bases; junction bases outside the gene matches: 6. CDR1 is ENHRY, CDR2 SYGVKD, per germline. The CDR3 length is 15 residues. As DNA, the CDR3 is TGTGCCATCAGTGAGTCCACCGGGACAGAATATGGCTACACCTTC. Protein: CAISESTGTEYGYTF.

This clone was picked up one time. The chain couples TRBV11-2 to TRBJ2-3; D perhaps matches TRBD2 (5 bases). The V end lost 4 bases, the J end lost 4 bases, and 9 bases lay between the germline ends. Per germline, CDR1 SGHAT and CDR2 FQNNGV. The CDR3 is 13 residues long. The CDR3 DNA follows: TGTGCCAGCAGCTCCCTCGGGGCAGATACGCAGTATTTT. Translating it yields CASSSLGADTQYF. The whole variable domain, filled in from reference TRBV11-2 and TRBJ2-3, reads EAGVAQSPRYKIIEKRQSVAFWCNPISGHATLYWYQQILGQGPKLLIQFQNNGVVDDSQLPKDRFSAERLKGVDSTLKIQPAKLEDSAVYLCASSSLGADTQYFGPGTRLTVL.

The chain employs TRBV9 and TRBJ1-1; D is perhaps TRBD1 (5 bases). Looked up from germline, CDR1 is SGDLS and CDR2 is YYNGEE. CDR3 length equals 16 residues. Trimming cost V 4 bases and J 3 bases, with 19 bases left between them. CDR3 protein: CASSSMGGSWDTEAFF. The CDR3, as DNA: TGTGCCAGCAGCTCAATGGGGGGGTCATGGGACACTGAAGCTTTCTTT. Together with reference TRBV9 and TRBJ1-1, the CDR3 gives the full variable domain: DSGVTQTPKHLITATGQRVTLRCSPRSGDLSVYWYQQSLDQGLQFLIQYYNGEERAKGNILERFSAQQFPDLHSELNLSSLELGDSALYFCASSSMGGSWDTEAFFGQGTRLTVV.

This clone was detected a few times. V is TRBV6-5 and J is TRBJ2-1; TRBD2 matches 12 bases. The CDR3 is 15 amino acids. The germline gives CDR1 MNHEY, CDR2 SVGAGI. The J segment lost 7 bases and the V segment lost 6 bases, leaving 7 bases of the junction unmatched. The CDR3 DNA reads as TGTGCCAGCAGGGCGACTAGCGGGGGTTATAATGAGCAGTTCTTC. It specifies CASRATSGGYNEQFF.

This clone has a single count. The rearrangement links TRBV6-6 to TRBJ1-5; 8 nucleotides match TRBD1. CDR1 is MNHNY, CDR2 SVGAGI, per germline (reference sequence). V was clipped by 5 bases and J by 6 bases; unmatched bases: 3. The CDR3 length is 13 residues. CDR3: CASSADRVQPQHF. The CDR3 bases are TGTGCCAGCAGTGCGGACAGGGTTCAGCCCCAGCATTTT.

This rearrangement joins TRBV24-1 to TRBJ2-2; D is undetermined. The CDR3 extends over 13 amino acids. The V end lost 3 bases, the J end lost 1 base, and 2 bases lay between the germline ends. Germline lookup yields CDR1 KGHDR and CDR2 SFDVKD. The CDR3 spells CATSDENTGELFF. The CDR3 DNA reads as TGTGCCACCAGTGATGAGAACACCGGGGAGCTGTTTTTT.

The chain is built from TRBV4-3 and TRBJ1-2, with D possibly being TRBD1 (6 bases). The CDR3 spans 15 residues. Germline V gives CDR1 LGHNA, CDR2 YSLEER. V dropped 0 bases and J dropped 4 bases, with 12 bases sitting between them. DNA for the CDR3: TGCGCCAGCAGCCAAGATTTGGGGGCCGTCTATGGCTACACCTTC. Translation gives CASSQDLGAVYGYTF.

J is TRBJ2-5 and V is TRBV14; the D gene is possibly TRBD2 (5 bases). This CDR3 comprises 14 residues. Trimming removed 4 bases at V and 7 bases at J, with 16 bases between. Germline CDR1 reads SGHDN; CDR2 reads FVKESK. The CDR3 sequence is CASSPRTGRGTQYF. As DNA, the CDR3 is TGTGCCAGCAGCCCGCGGACCGGCCGGGGGACCCAGTACTTC.

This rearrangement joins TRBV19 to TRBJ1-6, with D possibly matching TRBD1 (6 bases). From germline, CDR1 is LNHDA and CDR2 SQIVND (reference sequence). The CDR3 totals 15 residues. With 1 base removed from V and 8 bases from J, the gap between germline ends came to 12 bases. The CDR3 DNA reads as TGTGCCAGTAGTATAGGGACAGTTCGGGATTCACCCCTCCACTTT. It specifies CASSIGTVRDSPLHF. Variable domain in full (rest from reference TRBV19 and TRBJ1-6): DGGITQSPKYLFRKEGQNVTLSCEQNLNHDAMYWYRQDPGQGLRLIYYSQIVNDFQKGDIAEGYSVSREKKESFPLTVTSAQKNPTAFYLCASSIGTVRDSPLHFGNGTRLTVT.

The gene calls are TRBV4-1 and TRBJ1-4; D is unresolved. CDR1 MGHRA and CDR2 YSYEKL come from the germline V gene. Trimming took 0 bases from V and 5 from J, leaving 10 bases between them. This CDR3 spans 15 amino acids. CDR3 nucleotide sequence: TGCGCCAGCAGCCAAGATCTTTGGGAGAATGAAAAACTGTTTTTT. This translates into CASSQDLWENEKLFF.

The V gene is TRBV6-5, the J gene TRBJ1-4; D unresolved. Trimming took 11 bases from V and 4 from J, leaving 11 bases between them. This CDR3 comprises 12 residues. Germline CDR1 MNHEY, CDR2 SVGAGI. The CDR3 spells CAASRLNEKLFF. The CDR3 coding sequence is TGTGCCGCCTCAAGGCTTAATGAAAAACTGTTTTTT.

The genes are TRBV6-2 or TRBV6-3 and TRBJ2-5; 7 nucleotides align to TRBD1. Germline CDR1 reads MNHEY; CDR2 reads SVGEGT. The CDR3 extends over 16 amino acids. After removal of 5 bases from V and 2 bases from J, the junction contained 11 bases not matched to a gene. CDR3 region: CASSQDTGVGQETQYF. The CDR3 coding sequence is TGTGCCAGCAGTCAGGACACAGGGGTAGGACAAGAGACCCAGTACTTC.